The 10 T cell receptor beta chains listed next were all sequenced from one sample in a study of blood T cell repertoires in COVID-19. Assay: immunoSEQ multiplex PCR; the TCRdb copy retains only in-frame clones and omits some. The sample records 250,000 to 400,000 clones, around 90% being singletons. The specimen was peripheral blood. All receptors derive from a woman aged 25 to 39 with COVID-19, enrolled during active disease.

The chain joins TRBV25-1 to TRBJ2-3; 7 positions match TRBD2. The CDR3 length is 14 residues. Germline CDR1 and CDR2: MGHDK and SYGVNS. Unmatched junction bases numbered 2, after V lost 4 bases and J lost 1 base. The DNA of the CDR3 is TGTGCCAGCAGTGGGCTAGCGGGCACAGATACGCAGTATTTT. Its protein is CASSGLAGTDTQYF.

This clone was seen only a few times. V gene TRBV7-9 combines with J gene TRBJ1-3, with a possible D match to TRBD1 (5 bases). Per the germline V gene, CDR1 is SEHNR and CDR2 is FQNEAQ (reference sequence). The CDR3 extends over 16 amino acids. The V end lost 5 bases, the J end lost 0 bases, and 14 bases lay between the germline ends. This CDR3 reads CASSPAGLFSGNTIYF. For the CDR3, the DNA is TGTGCCAGCAGCCCCGCAGGGTTGTTCTCTGGAAACACCATATATTTT.

This clone was detected only once. The V gene is TRBV29-1, the J gene TRBJ1-2; possibly TRBD1 for D (5 bases). The germline gives CDR1 SQVTM, CDR2 ANQGSEA. Trimming pared 8 bases from V and 4 bases from J, leaving 14 bases between. The CDR3 runs to 12 residues. CDR3 bases: TGCAGCACCAAGACAGCAATCTATGGCTACACCTTC. Its translation is CSTKTAIYGYTF.

The chain employs TRBV11-3 and TRBJ1-1; 9 bases agree with TRBD1. CDR1 is SGHNT, CDR2 YENEEA, per germline. The CDR3 has 16 amino acids. The V segment lost 5 bases and the J segment 2 bases; nucleotides outside the gene matches: 9. This chain's CDR3 is CASSQQGAGYNTEAFF. The CDR3 DNA follows: TGTGCCAGCAGCCAACAGGGGGCCGGCTACAACACTGAAGCTTTCTTT.

The V gene is TRBV7-8, the J gene TRBJ2-7; 10 bases align to TRBD2. CDR3 length: 15 amino acids. V was pared by 1 base and J by 6 bases, with 6 bases of the junction left unmatched. Per germline, CDR1 SGHVS and CDR2 FQNEAQ. The CDR3 DNA reads TGTGCCAGCAGCTTAGAGGGGGCTAGCGGGAGCGAGCAGTACTTC. As protein: CASSLEGASGSEQYF.

This rearrangement joins TRBV7-6 to TRBJ2-1; the D gene is possibly TRBD2 (6 bases). The CDR3 is 12 residues long. Trimming stripped 2 bases from V and 10 bases from J, with 9 bases between. CDR1 SGHVS and CDR2 FNYEAQ come from the germline V gene. The CDR3 DNA sequence: TGTGCCAGCAGCTTAAATCGGGGGGAGCAGTTCTTC. Translated: CASSLNRGEQFF.

In regard to this clone: Other DNA sequences in the sample encode the same CDR3. J is TRBJ1-5 and V is TRBV5-1; D may be TRBD1 (6 bases). V was trimmed by 4 bases and J by 0 bases, leaving 11 bases between them. The CDR3 runs to 15 residues. CDR1 is SGHRS, CDR2 YFSETQ, per germline. The CDR3 loop reads CASSLDSPSNQPQHF. CDR3 bases: TGCGCCAGCAGCCTGGACAGCCCTAGCAATCAGCCCCAGCATTTT.

The chain uses TRBV5-6 and TRBJ2-3, with 15 bases identical to TRBD2. Trimming cost V 4 bases and J 4 bases; bases outside gene matches: 10. Looked up from germline, CDR1 is SGHDT and CDR2 is YYEEEE. The CDR3 loop spans 18 amino acids. This chain's CDR3 is CASSRHGGLAGGSDTQYF. In nucleotides, the CDR3 is TGTGCCAGCAGCCGTCACGGTGGACTAGCGGGAGGGTCAGATACGCAGTATTTT.

In this sample, this clone turned up a few times. This rearrangement joins TRBV7-9 to TRBJ2-2; D is uncertain. The CDR3 totals 14 residues. V was cut by 7 bases and J by 0 bases, with 9 bases left in between. Germline assignment: CDR1 SEHNR and CDR2 FQNEAQ (reference sequence). This CDR3 reads CASIEKTNTGELFF. The CDR3 coding sequence is TGTGCCAGCATCGAGAAGACGAACACCGGGGAGCTGTTTTTT.

The chain joins TRBV15 to TRBJ2-7; D is possibly TRBD2 (6 bases). The CDR3 runs 15 residues. Between the trimmed V and J ends, which lost 0 bases and 2 bases, there was a span of 11 bases. Germline lookup yields CDR1 LNHNV and CDR2 YYDKDF (reference sequence). The CDR3 DNA is TGTGCCACCAGCAGAGATTTGGGAGGTCCCTACGAGCAGTACTTC. Translated: CATSRDLGGPYEQYF.